The 26 T cell receptor beta chains below come from one sample, sequenced in a study of T-cell reconstitution after alpha-beta-depleted transplantation in children. The authors prepared the TCRbeta library with unique molecular identifiers. Each CDR3 protein gets one entry after TCRdb re-called the PCR reads with MiXCR. The data contain over 400,000 distinct CDR3 sequences, approximately 41% of them singletons. The sequencing used PBMCs, collected before TCRalphabeta/CD19-depleted stem cell transplant. These receptors originate from a girl aged 2 to 9 with aplastic anemia, due to receive a stem cell transplant.

J is TRBJ1-5 and V is TRBV12-3 or TRBV12-4; D is perhaps TRBD1 (5 bases). V shed 8 bases and J shed 9 bases, with 17 bases lying between them. The CDR3 spans 13 residues. CDR3 in DNA: TGTGCCAGCCGAAGTAGGGGTCAAGGGCCCCAGCATTTT. Its translation is CASRSRGQGPQHF.

V and J are TRBV20-1 and TRBJ2-7, with 7 nucleotides matching TRBD1. CDR1 is DFQATT, CDR2 SNEGSKA, per germline (reference sequence). The CDR3 covers 13 residues. J was trimmed by 3 bases and V by 6 bases; bases with no gene match: 8. The CDR3 loop is CSAGQAGYYEQYF. CDR3 bases: TGCAGTGCCGGACAGGCCGGTTACTACGAGCAGTACTTC.

This clonotype appeared many times. The J gene is TRBJ2-2, the V gene TRBV24-1; D call uncertain. The CDR3 totals 12 residues. Deletions cut 1 base from V and 6 bases from J, with 2 bases between. Germline V gene lookup returns CDR1 KGHDR and CDR2 SFDVKD. CDR3 amino acids: CATSDFAGELFF. As DNA, the CDR3 is TGTGCCACCAGTGATTTCGCCGGGGAGCTGTTTTTT.

This clonotype was counted at least ten times. This chain uses TRBV28 with TRBJ2-7; D ambiguous. The CDR3 is made up of 13 amino acids. Germline values: CDR1 MDHEN, CDR2 SYDVKM. V gave up 5 bases and J gave up 1 base, with 9 bases separating them. The DNA of the CDR3 is TGTGCCAGCAGTGTGCAGCCGTCCTACGAGCAGTACTTC. It yields the protein CASSVQPSYEQYF.

This clonotype occurred many times. The V call is TRBV7-3, the J call TRBJ2-1, with 8 bases aligning to TRBD2. The V and J ends lost 4 bases and 6 bases, in that order; junction bases with no gene match: 11. The CDR3 is 16 amino acids. The germline V gene encodes CDR1 SGHTA and CDR2 FQGTGA. CDR3 bases: TGTGCCAGCAGCTCTAATTCCGGGACTAGACTCAATGAGCAGTTCTTC. Its translation is CASSSNSGTRLNEQFF.

This clonotype was seen once. The chain is built from TRBV28 and TRBJ1-5, with TRBD1 identical over 11 bases. The CDR3 length is 15 residues. Germline values: CDR1 MDHEN, CDR2 SYDVKM. V trimming: 6 bases; J trimming: 5 bases; junction bases outside the gene matches: 6. The CDR3 bases are TGTGCCAGCAGCCCGGACAGGGGGCTTGATCAGCCCCAGCATTTT. Translated, it gives CASSPDRGLDQPQHF.

This clonotype was detected many times. CDR3 loop: CASSYVPGQYNEQFF. DNA for the CDR3: TGTGCCAGCAGTTACGTACCGGGCCAATACAATGAGCAGTTCTTC. This rearrangement joins TRBV6-2 or TRBV6-3 to TRBJ2-1; D is unresolved. The CDR3 is made up of 15 amino acids. The V end was cut by 2 bases, the J end by 4 bases, with 12 bases between. Germline V gene sequence: CDR1 MNHEY, CDR2 SVGEGT.

This clonotype was seen ten or more times. This chain uses TRBV7-2 with TRBJ2-3; D may be TRBD1 or TRBD2 (6 bases each). CDR3 size: 18 residues. In germline, CDR1 is SGHTA, CDR2 FQGNSA. Trimming pared 0 bases from V and 1 base from J, leaving 17 bases between. The CDR3 region is CASSLAGGRGAGTDTQYF. CDR3 nucleotides: TGTGCCAGCAGCTTAGCCGGGGGCCGGGGCGCCGGCACAGATACGCAGTATTTT.

This clonotype was picked up many times. The chain employs TRBV5-4 and TRBJ2-3; no definite D call. The CDR3 contains 15 residues. The V gene lost 0 bases and the J gene lost 1 base, with 9 bases spanning the gap. The germline CDR1 and CDR2 sequences are SGHNT and YYREEE (reference sequence). Here the CDR3 reads CASSLDPQGTDTQYF. In DNA, the CDR3 is TGTGCCAGCAGCTTGGATCCCCAAGGCACAGATACGCAGTATTTT.

V is TRBV18 and J is TRBJ2-1; 9 bases agree with TRBD2. Germline V CDR1 and CDR2: KGHSH, LQKENI. Germline trimming cut 6 bases from V and 7 bases from J; bases unmatched to any gene: 10. The CDR3 loop spans 15 amino acids. The CDR3 sequence: CASSPGASGMNEQFF. In nucleotides, the CDR3 is TGTGCCAGCTCCCCCGGGGCTAGCGGGATGAATGAGCAGTTCTTC.

The chain is built from TRBV5-1 and TRBJ2-4; maybe TRBD1 (5 bases). Germline-derived CDR1 and CDR2 are SGHRS and YFSETQ. This CDR3 contains 16 residues. V was shortened by 4 bases and J by 0 bases, with 14 bases between the two germline ends. For the CDR3, the DNA is TGCGCCAGCAGCATCGCCCCGACAGTAGCCAAAAACATTCAGTACTTC. Translating gives CASSIAPTVAKNIQYF. Full variable domain (remainder filled in from reference TRBV5-1 and TRBJ2-4): KAGVTQTPRYLIKTRGQQVTLSCSPISGHRSVSWYQQTPGQGLQFLFEYFSETQRNKGNFPGRFSGRQFSNSRSEMNVSTLELGDSALYLCASSIAPTVAKNIQYFGAGTRLSVL.

The chain has TRBV4-3 and TRBJ2-2; perhaps TRBD1 as D (5 bases). V lost 4 bases and J 3 bases, leaving 9 bases between the germline ends. Per the germline V gene, CDR1 is LGHNA and CDR2 is YSLEER. The CDR3 loop spans 14 amino acids. The DNA for the CDR3 is TGCGCCAGCAGCCGGGGCCGGCACACCGGGGAGCTGTTTTTT. Translation: CASSRGRHTGELFF.

Many counts were recorded for this clonotype. The rearrangement joins TRBV9 to TRBJ1-1; D not certain. CDR1 is SGDLS and CDR2 is YYNGEE in the germline V gene. Deletions cut 1 base from V and 2 bases from J, with 9 bases between. The CDR3 spans 14 residues. As DNA, the CDR3 is TGTGCCAGCAGCGTATGGGATCGAAACACTGAAGCTTTCTTT. This codes for CASSVWDRNTEAFF.

The rearrangement uses TRBV14 and TRBJ2-2; no reliable D call. Germline V gene data show CDR1 as SGHDN and CDR2 as FVKESK. The CDR3 sequence is 16 residues long. The germline V and J ends were trimmed by 0 bases and 3 bases, with 11 bases remaining between them. The CDR3 loop is CASSQDRKRYTGELFF. DNA of the CDR3: TGTGCCAGCAGCCAAGATCGGAAGAGGTACACCGGGGAGCTGTTTTTT.

This clonotype was detected ten times or more. This chain joins TRBV5-1 and TRBJ2-2, with TRBD2 matching over 8 bases. Germline V lookup: CDR1 SGHRS, CDR2 YFSETQ. The V gene end was trimmed by 2 bases and the J gene end by 6 bases; junction bases not matched to a gene: 6. This CDR3 spans 15 amino acids. The CDR3 DNA follows: TGCGCCAGCAGCTTCCGGCGGGAGGTACCCGGGGAGCTGTTTTTT. This codes for CASSFRREVPGELFF.

The rearrangement uses TRBV28 and TRBJ1-6; D remains unclear. The germline V and J ends were trimmed by 5 bases and 5 bases, with 13 bases remaining between them. The CDR3 sequence is 15 residues long. CDR1 is MDHEN, CDR2 SYDVKM, per germline. This CDR3 reads CASSLPEINNSPLHF. CDR3 DNA sequence: TGTGCCAGCAGTCTCCCAGAAATCAATAATTCACCCCTCCACTTT.

In this sample, this clonotype turned up once. The rearrangement links TRBV25-1 to TRBJ2-5; unclear D gene. The germline gives CDR1 MGHDK, CDR2 SYGVNS. V lost 0 bases to trimming and J lost 7 bases, with 15 bases between them. There are 15 residues in the CDR3. This chain's CDR3 is CASSEYIGSRATQYF. The CDR3 nucleotides are TGTGCCAGCAGTGAATATATAGGCAGTCGGGCGACCCAGTACTTC.

This clonotype occurred a few times. This rearrangement joins TRBV5-1 to TRBJ1-1; D is unclear. The germline V and J ends were trimmed by 7 bases and 3 bases, with 13 bases remaining between them. The CDR3 is made up of 13 amino acids. The germline V gene has CDR1 SGHRS and CDR2 YFSETQ. CDR3 residues: CASRPESYTEAFF. As DNA, the CDR3 is TGCGCCAGCCGCCCCGAGTCCTACACTGAAGCTTTCTTT. The whole variable domain, filled in from reference TRBV5-1 and TRBJ1-1, reads KAGVTQTPRYLIKTRGQQVTLSCSPISGHRSVSWYQQTPGQGLQFLFEYFSETQRNKGNFPGRFSGRQFSNSRSEMNVSTLELGDSALYLCASRPESYTEAFFGQGTRLTVV.

This clonotype has only a few counts. The chain employs TRBV7-6 and TRBJ2-5, with D possibly being TRBD2 (5 bases). In germline, CDR1 is SGHVS, CDR2 FNYEAQ. Trimming cost V 2 bases and J 2 bases, with 9 bases left between them. CDR3 length: 14 amino acids. This CDR3 reads CASSLRRTQETQYF. The DNA for the CDR3 is TGTGCCAGCAGCTTAAGGAGGACGCAAGAGACCCAGTACTTC.

This clonotype was observed once. This may stem from a read error, because a much larger clone lies one nucleotide away. CDR3 nucleotides: TGTGCCACCAGTGATCATCGGACGGTCAACACCAGGGAGCTGTTTTTT. This encodes CATSDHRTVNTRELFF. The chain couples TRBV24-1 to TRBJ2-2; no definite D call. Germline-derived CDR1 and CDR2 are KGHDR and SFDVKD. This CDR3 is 16 amino acids long.

The chain has TRBV7-2 and TRBJ1-5, with D possibly matching TRBD1 (6 bases). The CDR3 consists of 13 residues. The germline V gene encodes CDR1 SGHTA and CDR2 FQGNSA. With 4 bases removed from V and 8 bases from J, the gap between germline ends came to 12 bases. CDR3 nucleotide sequence: TGTGCCAGCAGCTGGGGGCAGGGCGAGCCCCAGCATTTT. Its translation is CASSWGQGEPQHF. The full variable domain, completed using reference TRBV7-2 and TRBJ1-5, is GAGVSQSPSNKVTEKGKDVELRCDPISGHTALYWYRQSLGQGLEFLIYFQGNSAPDKSGLPSDRFSAERTGGSVSTLTIQRTQQEDSAVYLCASSWGQGEPQHFGDGTRLSIL.

There are a few counts of this clonotype. This chain connects TRBV5-5 to TRBJ2-1; TRBD1 aligns across 9 bases. Germline CDR1 and CDR2: SGHKS and YYEKEE (reference sequence). This CDR3 contains 15 residues. V shed 5 bases and J 5 bases; nucleotides not matched to a gene: 8. This CDR3 reads CASRGGQGWDNEQFF. CDR3 coding DNA: TGTGCCAGCAGAGGAGGACAGGGGTGGGACAATGAGCAGTTCTTC.

The CDR3 region has the DNA TGTGCCAGCGGGGTAGCGGGGGGGCCCTCAGATACGCAGTATTTT. This translates into CASGVAGGPSDTQYF. The chain is built from TRBV7-2 and TRBJ2-3; the match to TRBD2 covers 11 bases. This CDR3 comprises 15 residues. The J segment lost 4 bases and the V segment lost 8 bases, leaving 8 bases of the junction unmatched. Per germline, CDR1 SGHTA and CDR2 FQGNSA.

The chain has TRBV25-1 and TRBJ1-5, with a tentative D call TRBD1 (6 bases). V shed 8 bases and J shed 2 bases, with 16 bases lying between them. CDR3 length equals 15 residues. Germline CDR1 MGHDK, CDR2 SYGVNS. The CDR3 here is CASAIGGAGNQPQHF. The CDR3 nucleotides are TGTGCCAGCGCAATCGGGGGGGCTGGCAATCAGCCCCAGCATTTT.

The V and J genes are TRBV5-5 and TRBJ2-3; 11 bases map to TRBD2. The germline V gene has CDR1 SGHKS and CDR2 YYEKEE (reference sequence). The CDR3 is made up of 16 amino acids. V trimming: 0 bases; J trimming: 2 bases; junction bases outside the gene matches: 2. CDR3 region: CASSLGLAGYTDTQYF. Here the CDR3 DNA reads TGTGCCAGCAGCTTGGGACTAGCGGGGTACACAGATACGCAGTATTTT. Looking up the rest from reference TRBV5-5 and TRBJ2-3 gives the full variable domain: DAGVTQSPTHLIKTRGQQVTLRCSPISGHKSVSWYQQVLGQGPQFIFQYYEKEERGRGNFPDRFSARQFPNYSSELNVNALLLGDSALYLCASSLGLAGYTDTQYFGPGTRLTVL.

The sample holds a few counts of this clonotype. CDR3 sequence reads: CSARVTERESYNEQFF. The CDR3 DNA follows: TGCAGTGCTAGAGTTACGGAGCGGGAGTCCTACAATGAGCAGTTCTTC. The V call is TRBV20-1, the J call TRBJ2-1; 8 nucleotides line up with TRBD2. Germline assignment: CDR1 DFQATT and CDR2 SNEGSKA (reference sequence). This CDR3 spans 16 amino acids. The junction had 6 bases not matched to a gene; V was cut back by 1 base and J by 1 base.